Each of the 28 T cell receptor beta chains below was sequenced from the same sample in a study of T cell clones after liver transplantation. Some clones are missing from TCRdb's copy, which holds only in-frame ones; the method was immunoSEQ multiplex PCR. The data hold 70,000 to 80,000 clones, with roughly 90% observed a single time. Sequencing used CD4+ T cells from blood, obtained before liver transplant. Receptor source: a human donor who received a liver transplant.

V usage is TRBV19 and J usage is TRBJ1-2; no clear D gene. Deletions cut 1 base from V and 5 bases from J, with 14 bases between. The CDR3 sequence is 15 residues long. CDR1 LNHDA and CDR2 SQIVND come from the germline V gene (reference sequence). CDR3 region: CASSIGGSSLYGYTF. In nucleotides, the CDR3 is TGTGCCAGTAGTATAGGCGGCAGCTCACTTTATGGCTACACCTTC.

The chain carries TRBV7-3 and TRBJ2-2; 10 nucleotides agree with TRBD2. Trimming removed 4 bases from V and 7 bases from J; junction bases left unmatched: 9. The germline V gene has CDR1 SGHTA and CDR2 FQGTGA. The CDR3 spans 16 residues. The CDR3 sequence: CASSSSSGRLGGELFF. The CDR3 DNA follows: TGTGCCAGCAGCTCGTCTAGCGGGAGATTGGGCGGGGAGCTGTTTTTT. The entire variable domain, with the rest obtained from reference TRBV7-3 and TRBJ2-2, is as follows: GAGVSQTPSNKVTEKGKYVELRCDPISGHTALYWYRQSLGQGPEFLIYFQGTGAADDSGLPNDRFFAVRPEGSVSTLKIQRTERGDSAVYLCASSSSSGRLGGELFFGEGSRLTVL.

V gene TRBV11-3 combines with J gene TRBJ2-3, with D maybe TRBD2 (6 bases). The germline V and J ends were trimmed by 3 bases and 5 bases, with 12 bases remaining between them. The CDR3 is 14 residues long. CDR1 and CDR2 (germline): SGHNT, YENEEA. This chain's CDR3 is CASSLGGRGDTQYF. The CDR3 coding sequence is TGTGCCAGCAGCTTGGGGGGAAGGGGAGATACGCAGTATTTT. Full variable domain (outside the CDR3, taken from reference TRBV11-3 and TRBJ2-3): EAGVVQSPRYKIIEKKQPVAFWCNPISGHNTLYWYLQNLGQGPELLIRYENEEAVDDSQLPKDRFSAERLKGVDSTLKIQPAELGDSAVYLCASSLGGRGDTQYFGPGTRLTVL.

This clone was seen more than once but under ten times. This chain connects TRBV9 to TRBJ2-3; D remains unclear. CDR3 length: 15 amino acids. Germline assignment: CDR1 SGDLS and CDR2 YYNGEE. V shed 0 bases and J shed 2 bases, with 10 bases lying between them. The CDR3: CASSVEVLSTDTQYF. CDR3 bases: TGTGCCAGCAGCGTAGAAGTCTTATCCACAGATACGCAGTATTTT.

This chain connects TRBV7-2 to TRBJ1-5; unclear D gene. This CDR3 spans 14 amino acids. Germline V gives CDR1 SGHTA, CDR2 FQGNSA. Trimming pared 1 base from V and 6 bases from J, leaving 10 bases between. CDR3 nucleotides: TGTGCCAGCAGCTTAGTCCCGTTTGGTCAGCCCCAGCATTTT. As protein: CASSLVPFGQPQHF.

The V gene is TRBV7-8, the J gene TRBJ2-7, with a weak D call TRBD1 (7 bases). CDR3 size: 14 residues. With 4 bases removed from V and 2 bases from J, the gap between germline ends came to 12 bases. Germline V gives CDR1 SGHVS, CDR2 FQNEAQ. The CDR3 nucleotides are TGTGCCAGCAGCTCCCAGGGGGGCCCCTACGAGCAGTACTTC. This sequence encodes CASSSQGGPYEQYF.

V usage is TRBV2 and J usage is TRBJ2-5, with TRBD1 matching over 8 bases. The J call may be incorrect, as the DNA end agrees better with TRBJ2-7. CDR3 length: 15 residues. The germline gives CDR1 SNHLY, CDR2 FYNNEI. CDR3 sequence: CASSEETGDLYEQYF. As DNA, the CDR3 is TGTGCCAGCAGTGAGGAGACAGGGGATCTCTACGAGCAGTACTTC.

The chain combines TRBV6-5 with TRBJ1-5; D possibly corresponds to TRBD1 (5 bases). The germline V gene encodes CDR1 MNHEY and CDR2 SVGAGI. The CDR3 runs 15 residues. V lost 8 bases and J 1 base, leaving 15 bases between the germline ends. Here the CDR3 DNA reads TGTGCCAGCCCCACCGGGACTACCAGCAATCAGCCCCAGCATTTT. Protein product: CASPTGTTSNQPQHF.

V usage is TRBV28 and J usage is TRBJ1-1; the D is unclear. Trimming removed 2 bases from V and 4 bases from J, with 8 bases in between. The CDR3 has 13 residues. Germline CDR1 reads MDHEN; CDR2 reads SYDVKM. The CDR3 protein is CASSLVGPTEAFF. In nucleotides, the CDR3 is TGTGCCAGCAGTTTAGTTGGGCCCACTGAAGCTTTCTTT. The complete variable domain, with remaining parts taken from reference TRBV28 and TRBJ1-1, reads DVKVTQSSRYLVKRTGEKVFLECVQDMDHENMFWYRQDPGLGLRLIYFSYDVKMKEKGDIPEGYSVSREKKERFSLILESASTNQTSMYLCASSLVGPTEAFFGQGTRLTVV.

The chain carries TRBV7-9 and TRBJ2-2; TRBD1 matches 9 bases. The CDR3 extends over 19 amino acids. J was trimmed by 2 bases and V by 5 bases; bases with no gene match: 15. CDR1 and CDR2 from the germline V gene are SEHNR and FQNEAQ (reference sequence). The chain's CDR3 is CASSLNLAWGQGNTGELFF. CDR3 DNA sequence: TGTGCCAGCAGCCTAAATCTGGCGTGGGGACAGGGAAACACCGGGGAGCTGTTTTTT.

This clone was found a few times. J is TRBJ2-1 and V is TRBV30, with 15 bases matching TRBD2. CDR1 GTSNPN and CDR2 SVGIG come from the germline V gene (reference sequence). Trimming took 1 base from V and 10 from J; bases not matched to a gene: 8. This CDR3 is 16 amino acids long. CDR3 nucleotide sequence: TGTGCCTGGAGTGCAGGGACTAGCGGGAGGTCAGGCGAGCAGTTCTTC. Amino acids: CAWSAGTSGRSGEQFF.

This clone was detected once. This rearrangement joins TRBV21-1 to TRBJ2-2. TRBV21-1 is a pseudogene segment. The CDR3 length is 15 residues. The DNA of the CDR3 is TGTGCCAGCAGCCAGAGGGGGGAAAACACCGGGGAGCTGTTTTTT. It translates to CASSQRGENTGELFF.

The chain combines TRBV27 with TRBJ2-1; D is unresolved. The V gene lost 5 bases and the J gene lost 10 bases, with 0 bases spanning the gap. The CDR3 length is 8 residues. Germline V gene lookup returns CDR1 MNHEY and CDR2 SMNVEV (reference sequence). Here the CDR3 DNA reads TGTGCCAGCAGTGAGCAGTTCTTC. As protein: CASSEQFF.

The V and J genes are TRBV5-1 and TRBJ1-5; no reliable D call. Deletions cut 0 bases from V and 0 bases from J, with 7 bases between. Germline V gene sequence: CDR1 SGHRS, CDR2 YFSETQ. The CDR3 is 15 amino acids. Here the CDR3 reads CASSLDPYSNQPQHF. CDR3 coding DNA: TGCGCCAGCAGCTTGGACCCCTATAGCAATCAGCCCCAGCATTTT.

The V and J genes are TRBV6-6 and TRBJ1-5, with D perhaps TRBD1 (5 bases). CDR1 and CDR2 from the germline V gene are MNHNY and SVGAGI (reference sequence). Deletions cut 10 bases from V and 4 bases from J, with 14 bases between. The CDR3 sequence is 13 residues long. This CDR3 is CATRRGRNQPQHF. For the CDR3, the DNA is TGTGCCACCCGCCGGGGGAGGAATCAGCCCCAGCATTTT.

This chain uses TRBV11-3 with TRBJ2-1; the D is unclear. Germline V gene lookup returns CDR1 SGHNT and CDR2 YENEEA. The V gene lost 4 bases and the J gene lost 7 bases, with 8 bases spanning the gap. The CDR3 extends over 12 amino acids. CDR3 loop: CASSSFENEQFF. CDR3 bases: TGTGCCAGCAGCTCATTCGAAAATGAGCAGTTCTTC.

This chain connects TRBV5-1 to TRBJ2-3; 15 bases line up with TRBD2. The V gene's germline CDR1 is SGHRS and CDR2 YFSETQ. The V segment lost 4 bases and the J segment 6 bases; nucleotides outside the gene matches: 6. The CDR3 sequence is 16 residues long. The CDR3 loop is CASSLGLAGGQDTQYF. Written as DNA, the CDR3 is TGCGCCAGCAGCCTTGGACTAGCGGGAGGGCAGGATACGCAGTATTTT.

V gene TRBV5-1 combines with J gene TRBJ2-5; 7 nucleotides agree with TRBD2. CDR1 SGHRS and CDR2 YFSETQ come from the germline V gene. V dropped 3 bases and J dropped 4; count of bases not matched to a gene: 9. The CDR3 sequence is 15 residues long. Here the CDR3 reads CASSSPLASGETQYF. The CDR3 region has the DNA TGCGCCAGCAGCTCCCCGCTGGCTAGCGGAGAGACCCAGTACTTC.

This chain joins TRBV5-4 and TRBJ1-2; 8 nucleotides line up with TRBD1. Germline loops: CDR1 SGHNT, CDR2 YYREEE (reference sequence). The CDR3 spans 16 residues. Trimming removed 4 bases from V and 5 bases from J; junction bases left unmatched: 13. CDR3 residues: CASSPTNPTGAYGYTF. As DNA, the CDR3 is TGTGCCAGCAGCCCGACCAATCCGACAGGGGCTTATGGCTACACCTTC. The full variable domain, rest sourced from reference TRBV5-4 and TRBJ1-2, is ETGVTQSPTHLIKTRGQQVTLRCSSQSGHNTVSWYQQALGQGPQFIFQYYREEENGRGNFPPRFSGLQFPNYSSELNVNALELDDSALYLCASSPTNPTGAYGYTFGSGTRLTVV.

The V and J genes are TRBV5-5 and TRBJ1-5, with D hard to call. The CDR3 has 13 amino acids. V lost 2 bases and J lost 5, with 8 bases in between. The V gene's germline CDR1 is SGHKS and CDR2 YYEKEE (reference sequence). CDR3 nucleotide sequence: TGTGCCAGCAGCTTCTTGAAAGATCAGCCCCAGCATTTT. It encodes CASSFLKDQPQHF. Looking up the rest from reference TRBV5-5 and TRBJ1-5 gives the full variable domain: DAGVTQSPTHLIKTRGQQVTLRCSPISGHKSVSWYQQVLGQGPQFIFQYYEKEERGRGNFPDRFSARQFPNYSSELNVNALLLGDSALYLCASSFLKDQPQHFGDGTRLSIL.

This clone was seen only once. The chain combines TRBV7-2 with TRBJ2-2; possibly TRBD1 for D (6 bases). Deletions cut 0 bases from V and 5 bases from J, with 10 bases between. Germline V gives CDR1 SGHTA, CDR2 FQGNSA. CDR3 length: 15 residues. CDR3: CASSLAVQGTGELFF. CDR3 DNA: TGTGCCAGCAGCTTAGCGGTACAGGGAACCGGGGAGCTGTTTTTT.

The chain's CDR3 is CASSERRGEKLFF. In nucleotides, the CDR3 is TGTGCCAGCAGTGAACGGAGGGGAGAAAAACTGTTTTTT. The rearrangement joins TRBV6-1 to TRBJ1-4; D perhaps matches TRBD1 (5 bases). Deletions cut 2 bases from V and 8 bases from J, with 9 bases between. This CDR3 has 13 residues. Germline V gene sequence: CDR1 MNHNS, CDR2 SASEGT.

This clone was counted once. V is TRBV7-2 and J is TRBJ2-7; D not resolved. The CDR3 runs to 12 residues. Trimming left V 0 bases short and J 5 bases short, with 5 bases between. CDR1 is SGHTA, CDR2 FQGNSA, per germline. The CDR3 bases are TGTGCCAGCAGCTTAGCGGCCCACGAGCAGTACTTC. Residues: CASSLAAHEQYF.

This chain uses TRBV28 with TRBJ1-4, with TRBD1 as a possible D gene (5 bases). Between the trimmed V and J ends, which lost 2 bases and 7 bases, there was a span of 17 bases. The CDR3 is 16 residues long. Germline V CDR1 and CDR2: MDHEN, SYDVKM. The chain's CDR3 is CASSLTPGRVTEKLFF. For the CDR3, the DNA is TGTGCCAGCAGTTTAACCCCGGGCAGGGTGACTGAAAAACTGTTTTTT.

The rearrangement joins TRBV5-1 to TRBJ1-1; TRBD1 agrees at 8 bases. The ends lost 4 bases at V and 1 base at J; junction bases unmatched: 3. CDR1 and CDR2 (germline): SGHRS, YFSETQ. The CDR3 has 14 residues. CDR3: CASSGQGGNTEAFF. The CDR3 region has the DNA TGCGCCAGCAGCGGACAGGGAGGGAACACTGAAGCTTTCTTT.

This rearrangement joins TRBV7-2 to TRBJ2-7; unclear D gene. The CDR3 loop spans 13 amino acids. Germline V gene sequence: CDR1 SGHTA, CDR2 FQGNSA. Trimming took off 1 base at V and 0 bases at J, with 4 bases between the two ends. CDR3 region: CASSLGFSYEQYF. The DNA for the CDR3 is TGTGCCAGCAGCTTAGGGTTCTCCTACGAGCAGTACTTC.

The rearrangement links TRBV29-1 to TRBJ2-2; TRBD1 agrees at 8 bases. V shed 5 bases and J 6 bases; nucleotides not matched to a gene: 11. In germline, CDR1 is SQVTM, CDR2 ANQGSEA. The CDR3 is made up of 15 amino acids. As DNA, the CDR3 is TGCAGCGTTTCTGGACAGGGCGTGGGCGCCGGGGAGCTGTTTTTT. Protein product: CSVSGQGVGAGELFF.

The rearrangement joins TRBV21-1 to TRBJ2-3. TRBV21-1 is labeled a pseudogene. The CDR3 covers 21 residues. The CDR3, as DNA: TGTGCCAGCAGCCCTGAGGGGGGTCGGGTCGCCCCCAAAGGCAGCACAGATACGCAGTATTTT. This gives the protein CASSPEGGRVAPKGSTDTQYF.